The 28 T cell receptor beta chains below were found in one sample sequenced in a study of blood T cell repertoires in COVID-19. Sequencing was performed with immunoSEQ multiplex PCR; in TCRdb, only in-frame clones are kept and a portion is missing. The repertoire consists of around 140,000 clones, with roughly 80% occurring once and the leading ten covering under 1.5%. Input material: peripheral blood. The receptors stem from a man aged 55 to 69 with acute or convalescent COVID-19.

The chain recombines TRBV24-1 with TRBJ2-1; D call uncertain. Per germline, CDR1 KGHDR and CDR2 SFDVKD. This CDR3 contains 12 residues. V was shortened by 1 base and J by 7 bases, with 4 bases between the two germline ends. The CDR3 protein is CATSDFRNEQFF. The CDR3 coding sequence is TGTGCCACCAGTGATTTCAGGAATGAGCAGTTCTTC.

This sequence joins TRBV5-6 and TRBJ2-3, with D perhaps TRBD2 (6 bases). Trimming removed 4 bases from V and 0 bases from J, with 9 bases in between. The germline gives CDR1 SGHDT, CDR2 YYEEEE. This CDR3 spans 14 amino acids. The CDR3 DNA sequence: TGTGCCAGCAGCCTGGGAGGAAGCACAGATACGCAGTATTTT. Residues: CASSLGGSTDTQYF.

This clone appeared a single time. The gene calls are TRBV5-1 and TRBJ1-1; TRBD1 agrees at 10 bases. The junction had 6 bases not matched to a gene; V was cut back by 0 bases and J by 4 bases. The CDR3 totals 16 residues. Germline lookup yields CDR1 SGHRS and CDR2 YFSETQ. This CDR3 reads CASSLGDRGLGTEAFF. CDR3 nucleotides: TGCGCCAGCAGCTTGGGAGACAGGGGGCTCGGCACTGAAGCTTTCTTT.

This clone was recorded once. The chain's CDR3 is CASRGSGSTDTQYF. CDR3 bases: TGTGCCAGCAGGGGTAGCGGGAGCACAGATACGCAGTATTTT. The chain uses TRBV7-3 and TRBJ2-3; 7 bases match TRBD2. This CDR3 has 14 amino acids. With V trimmed by 6 bases and J by 0 bases, 3 bases remained unmatched. In germline, CDR1 is SGHTA, CDR2 FQGTGA.

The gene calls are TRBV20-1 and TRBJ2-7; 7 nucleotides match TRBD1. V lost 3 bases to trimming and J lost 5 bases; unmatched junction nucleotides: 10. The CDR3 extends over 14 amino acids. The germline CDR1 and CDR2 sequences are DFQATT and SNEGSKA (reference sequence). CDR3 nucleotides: TGCAGTGCTAGTATCGTGACAGGGCCTAACGAGCAGTACTTC. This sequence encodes CSASIVTGPNEQYF.

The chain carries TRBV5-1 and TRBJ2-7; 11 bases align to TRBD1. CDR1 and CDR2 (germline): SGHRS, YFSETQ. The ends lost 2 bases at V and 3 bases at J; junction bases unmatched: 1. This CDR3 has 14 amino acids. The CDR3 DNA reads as TGCGCCAGCAGCTTCGGGACAGGGGGCTACGAGCAGTACTTC. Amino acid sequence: CASSFGTGGYEQYF.

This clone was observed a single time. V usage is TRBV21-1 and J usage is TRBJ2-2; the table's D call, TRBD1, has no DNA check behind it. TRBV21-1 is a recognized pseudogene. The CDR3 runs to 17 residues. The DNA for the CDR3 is TGTGCCAGCACCCCGGACAGGGAACACCAAGGCTCCGGGGAGCTGTTTTTT. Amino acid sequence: CASTPDREHQGSGELFF.

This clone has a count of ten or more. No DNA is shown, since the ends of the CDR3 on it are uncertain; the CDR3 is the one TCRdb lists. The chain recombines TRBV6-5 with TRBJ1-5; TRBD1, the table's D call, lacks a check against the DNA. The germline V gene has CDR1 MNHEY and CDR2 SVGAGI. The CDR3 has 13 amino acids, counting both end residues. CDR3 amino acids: CASSSSTDQPQHF.

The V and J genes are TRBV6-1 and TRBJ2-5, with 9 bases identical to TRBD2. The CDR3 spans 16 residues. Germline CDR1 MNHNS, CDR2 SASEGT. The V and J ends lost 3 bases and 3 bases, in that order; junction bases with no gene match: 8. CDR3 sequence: CASSDGALAGEETQYF. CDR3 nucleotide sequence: TGTGCCAGCAGTGATGGGGCCTTAGCGGGGGAAGAGACCCAGTACTTC.

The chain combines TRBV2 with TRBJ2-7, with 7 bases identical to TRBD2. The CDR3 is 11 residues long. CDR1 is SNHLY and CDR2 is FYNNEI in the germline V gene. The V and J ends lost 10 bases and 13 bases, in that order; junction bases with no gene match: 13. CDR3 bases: TGTGCCACCGGTAGCGGGCCGGCCAAATACTTC. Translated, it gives CATGSGPAKYF.

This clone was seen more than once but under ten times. The DNA for the CDR3 is TGCGCCAGCAGCTTGGTTCCCGGGAGGGTTAATGAAAAACTGTTTTTT. This sequence encodes CASSLVPGRVNEKLFF. The chain links TRBV5-1 to TRBJ1-4; no reliable D call. This CDR3 comprises 16 residues. V lost 0 bases to trimming and J lost 4 bases, with 13 bases between them. Looked up from germline, CDR1 is SGHRS and CDR2 is YFSETQ.

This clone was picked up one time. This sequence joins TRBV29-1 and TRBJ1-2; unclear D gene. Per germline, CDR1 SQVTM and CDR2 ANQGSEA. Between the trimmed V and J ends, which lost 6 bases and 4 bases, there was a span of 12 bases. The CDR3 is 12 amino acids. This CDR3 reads CSVKTLPYGYTF. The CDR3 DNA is TGCAGCGTCAAGACTCTCCCCTATGGCTACACCTTC.

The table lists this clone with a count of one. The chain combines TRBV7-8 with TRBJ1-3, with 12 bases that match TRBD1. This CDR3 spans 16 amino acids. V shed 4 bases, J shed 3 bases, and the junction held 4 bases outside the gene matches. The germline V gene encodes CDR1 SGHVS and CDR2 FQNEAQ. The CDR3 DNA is TGTGCCAGCAGCTCACGGGACAGGGGGCTTGGAAACACCATATATTTT. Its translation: CASSSRDRGLGNTIYF. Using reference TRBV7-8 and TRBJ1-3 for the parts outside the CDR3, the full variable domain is GAGVSQSPRYKVAKRGQDVALRCDPISGHVSLFWYQQALGQGPEFLTYFQNEAQLDKSGLPSDRFFAERPEGSVSTLKIQRTQQEDSAVYLCASSSRDRGLGNTIYFGEGSWLTVV.

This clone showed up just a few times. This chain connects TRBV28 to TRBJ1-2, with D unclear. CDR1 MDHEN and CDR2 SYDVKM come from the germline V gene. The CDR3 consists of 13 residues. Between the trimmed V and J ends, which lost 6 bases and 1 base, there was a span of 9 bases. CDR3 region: CASRDQDNYGYTF. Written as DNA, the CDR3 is TGTGCCAGCAGAGACCAGGATAACTATGGCTACACCTTC.

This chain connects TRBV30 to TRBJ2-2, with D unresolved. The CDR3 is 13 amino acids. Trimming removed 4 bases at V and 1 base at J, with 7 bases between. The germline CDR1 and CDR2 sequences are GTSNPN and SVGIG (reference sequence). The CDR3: CAWTRLNTGELFF. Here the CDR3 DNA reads TGTGCCTGGACGAGACTGAACACCGGGGAGCTGTTTTTT.

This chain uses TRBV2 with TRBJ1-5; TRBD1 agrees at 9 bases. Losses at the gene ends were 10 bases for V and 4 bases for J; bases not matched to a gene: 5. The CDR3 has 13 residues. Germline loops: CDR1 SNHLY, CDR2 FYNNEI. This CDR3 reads CATGQGQNQPQHF. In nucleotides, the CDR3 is TGTGCCACCGGACAGGGGCAGAATCAGCCCCAGCATTTT.

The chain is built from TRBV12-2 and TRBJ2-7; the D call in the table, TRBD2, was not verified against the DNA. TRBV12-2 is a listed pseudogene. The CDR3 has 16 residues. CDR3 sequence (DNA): TGTGCAAGTCGCTCCATATGTCCCGGGGGGCCTAGGGAGCAGTACTTC. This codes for CASRSICPGGPREQYF.

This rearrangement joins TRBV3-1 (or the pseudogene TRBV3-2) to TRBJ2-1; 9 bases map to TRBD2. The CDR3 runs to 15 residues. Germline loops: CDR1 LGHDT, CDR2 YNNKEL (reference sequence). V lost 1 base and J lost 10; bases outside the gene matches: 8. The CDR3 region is CASSQGLAGAGEQFF. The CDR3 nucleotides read TGTGCCAGCAGCCAAGGTTTAGCGGGAGCCGGAGAGCAGTTCTTC.

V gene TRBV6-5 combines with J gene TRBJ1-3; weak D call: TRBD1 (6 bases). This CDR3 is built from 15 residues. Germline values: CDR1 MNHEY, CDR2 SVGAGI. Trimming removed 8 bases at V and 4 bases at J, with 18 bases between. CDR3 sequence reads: CASRMRQVSGNTIYF. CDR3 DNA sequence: TGTGCCAGCCGGATGAGACAGGTTTCAGGAAACACCATATATTTT.

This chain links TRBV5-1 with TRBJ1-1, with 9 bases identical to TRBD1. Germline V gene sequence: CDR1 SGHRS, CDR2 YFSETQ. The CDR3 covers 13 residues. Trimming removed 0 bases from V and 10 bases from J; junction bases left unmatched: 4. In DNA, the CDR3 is TGCGCCAGCAGCTTGGGGGGACAGGGCCGAGCTTTCTTT. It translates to CASSLGGQGRAFF.

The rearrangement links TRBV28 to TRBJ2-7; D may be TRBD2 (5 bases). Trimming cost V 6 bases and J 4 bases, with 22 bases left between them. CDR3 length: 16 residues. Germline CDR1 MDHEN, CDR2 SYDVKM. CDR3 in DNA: TGTGCCAGCAGACAACCGGGAACCATATCGAATTACGAGCAGTACTTC. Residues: CASRQPGTISNYEQYF.

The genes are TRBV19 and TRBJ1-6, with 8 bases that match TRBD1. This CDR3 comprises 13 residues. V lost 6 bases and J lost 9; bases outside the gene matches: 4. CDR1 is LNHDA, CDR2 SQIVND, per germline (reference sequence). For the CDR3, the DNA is TGTGCCAGTAGCGGACAGGGAGGTTCACCCCTCCACTTT. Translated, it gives CASSGQGGSPLHF. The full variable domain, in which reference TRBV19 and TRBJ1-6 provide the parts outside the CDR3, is DGGITQSPKYLFRKEGQNVTLSCEQNLNHDAMYWYRQDPGQGLRLIYYSQIVNDFQKGDIAEGYSVSREKKESFPLTVTSAQKNPTAFYLCASSGQGGSPLHFGNGTRLTVT.

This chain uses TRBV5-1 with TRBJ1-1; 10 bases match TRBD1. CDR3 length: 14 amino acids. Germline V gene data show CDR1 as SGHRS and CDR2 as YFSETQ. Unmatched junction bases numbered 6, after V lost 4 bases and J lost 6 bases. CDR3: CASSPLGTGAEAFF. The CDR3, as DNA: TGCGCCAGCAGCCCTCTGGGGACAGGGGCTGAAGCTTTCTTT.

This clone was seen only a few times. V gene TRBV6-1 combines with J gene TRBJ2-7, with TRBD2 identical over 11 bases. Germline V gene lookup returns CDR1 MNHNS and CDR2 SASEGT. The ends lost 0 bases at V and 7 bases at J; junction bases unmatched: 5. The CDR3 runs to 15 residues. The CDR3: CASSEAASGRWEQYF. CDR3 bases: TGTGCCAGCAGTGAAGCTGCTAGCGGGAGGTGGGAGCAGTACTTC.

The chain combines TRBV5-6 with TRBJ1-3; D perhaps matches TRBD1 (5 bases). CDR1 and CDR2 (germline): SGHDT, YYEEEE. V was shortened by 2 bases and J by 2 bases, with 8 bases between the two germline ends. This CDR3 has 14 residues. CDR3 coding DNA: TGTGCCAGCAGCTTATCGGGGGCTGGAAACACCATATATTTT. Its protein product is CASSLSGAGNTIYF.

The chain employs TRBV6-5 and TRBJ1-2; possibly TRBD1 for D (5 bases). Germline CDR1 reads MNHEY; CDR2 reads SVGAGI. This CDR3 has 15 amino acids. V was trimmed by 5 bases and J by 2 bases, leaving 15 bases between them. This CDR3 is CASSKGPDNNYGYTF. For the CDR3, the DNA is TGTGCCAGCAGTAAGGGGCCGGACAACAACTATGGCTACACCTTC.

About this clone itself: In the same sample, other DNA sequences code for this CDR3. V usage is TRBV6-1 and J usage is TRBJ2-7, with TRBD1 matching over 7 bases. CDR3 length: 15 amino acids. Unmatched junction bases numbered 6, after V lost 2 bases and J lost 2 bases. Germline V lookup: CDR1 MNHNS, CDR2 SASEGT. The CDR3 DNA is TGTGCCAGCAGTGAATCGGCAGGGGGAACCTACGAGCAGTACTTC. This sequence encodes CASSESAGGTYEQYF.

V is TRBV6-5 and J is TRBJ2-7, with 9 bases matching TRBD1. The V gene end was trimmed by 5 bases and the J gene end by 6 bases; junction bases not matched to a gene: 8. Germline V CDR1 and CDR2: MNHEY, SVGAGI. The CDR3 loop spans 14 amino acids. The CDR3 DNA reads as TGTGCCAGCAGTCGGGACAGGGTCGTGAGCGAGCAGTACTTC. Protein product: CASSRDRVVSEQYF.